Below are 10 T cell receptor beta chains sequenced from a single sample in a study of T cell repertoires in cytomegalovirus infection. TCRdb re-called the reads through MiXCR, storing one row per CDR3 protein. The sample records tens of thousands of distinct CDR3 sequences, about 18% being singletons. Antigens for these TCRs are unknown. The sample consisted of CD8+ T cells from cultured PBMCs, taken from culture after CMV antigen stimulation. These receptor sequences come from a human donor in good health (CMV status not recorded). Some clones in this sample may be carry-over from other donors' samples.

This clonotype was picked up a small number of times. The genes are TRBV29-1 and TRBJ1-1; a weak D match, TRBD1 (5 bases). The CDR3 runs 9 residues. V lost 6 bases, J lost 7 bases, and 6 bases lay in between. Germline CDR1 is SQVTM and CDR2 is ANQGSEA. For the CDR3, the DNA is TGCAGCGTGGGACTTGAAGCTTTCTTT. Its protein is CSVGLEAFF.

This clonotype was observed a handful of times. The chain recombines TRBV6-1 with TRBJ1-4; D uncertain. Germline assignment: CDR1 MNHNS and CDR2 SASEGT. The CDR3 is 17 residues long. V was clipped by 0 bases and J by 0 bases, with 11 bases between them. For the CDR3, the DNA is TGTGCCAGCAGTGAAGCACCCGGAGGTGCAACTAATGAAAAACTGTTTTTT. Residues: CASSEAPGGATNEKLFF.

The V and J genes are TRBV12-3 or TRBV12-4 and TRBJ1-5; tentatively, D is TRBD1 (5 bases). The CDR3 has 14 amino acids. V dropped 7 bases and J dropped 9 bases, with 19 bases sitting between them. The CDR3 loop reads CASKADGPGPPQHF. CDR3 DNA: TGTGCCAGCAAAGCCGACGGCCCGGGACCGCCCCAGCATTTT.

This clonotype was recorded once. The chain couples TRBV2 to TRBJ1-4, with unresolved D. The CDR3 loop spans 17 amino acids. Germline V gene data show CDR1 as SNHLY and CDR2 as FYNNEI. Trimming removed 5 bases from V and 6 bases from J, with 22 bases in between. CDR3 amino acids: CASSSIPPSSSDEKLFF. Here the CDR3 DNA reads TGTGCCAGCAGTTCAATCCCCCCATCTTCGTCTGATGAAAAACTGTTTTTT.

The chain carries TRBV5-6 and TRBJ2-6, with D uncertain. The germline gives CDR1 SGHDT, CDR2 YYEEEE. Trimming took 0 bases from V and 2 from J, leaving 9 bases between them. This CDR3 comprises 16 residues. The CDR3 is CASSLDRAAGANVLTF. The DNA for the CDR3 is TGTGCCAGCAGCTTGGATAGGGCGGCTGGGGCCAACGTCCTGACTTTC.

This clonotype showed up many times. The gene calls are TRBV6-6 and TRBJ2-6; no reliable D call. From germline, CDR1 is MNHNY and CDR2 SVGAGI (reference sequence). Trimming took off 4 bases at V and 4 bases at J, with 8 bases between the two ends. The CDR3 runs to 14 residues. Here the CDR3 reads CASSSAAGANVLTF. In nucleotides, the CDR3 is TGTGCCAGCAGTTCAGCAGCCGGGGCCAACGTCCTGACTTTC.

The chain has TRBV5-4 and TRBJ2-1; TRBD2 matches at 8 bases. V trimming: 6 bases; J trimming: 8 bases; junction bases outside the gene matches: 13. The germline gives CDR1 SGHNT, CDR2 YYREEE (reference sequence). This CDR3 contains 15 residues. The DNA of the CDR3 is TGTGCCAGCAAGCTTATAAGCGGGAGTGTCCATGAGCAGTTCTTC. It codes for CASKLISGSVHEQFF.

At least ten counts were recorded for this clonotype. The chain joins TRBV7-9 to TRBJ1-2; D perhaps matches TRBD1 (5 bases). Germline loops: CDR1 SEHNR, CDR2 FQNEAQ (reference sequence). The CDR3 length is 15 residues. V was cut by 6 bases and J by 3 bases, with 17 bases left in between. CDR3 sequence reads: CASSWAGGADYGYTF. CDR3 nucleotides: TGTGCCAGCAGTTGGGCGGGGGGAGCGGACTATGGCTACACCTTC.

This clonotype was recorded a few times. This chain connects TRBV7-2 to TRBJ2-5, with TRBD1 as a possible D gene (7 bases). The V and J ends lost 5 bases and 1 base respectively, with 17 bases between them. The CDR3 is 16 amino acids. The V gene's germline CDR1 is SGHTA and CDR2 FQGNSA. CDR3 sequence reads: CASSPRQGGVQETQYF. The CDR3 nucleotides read TGTGCCAGCAGCCCTCGCCAGGGGGGTGTCCAAGAGACCCAGTACTTC.

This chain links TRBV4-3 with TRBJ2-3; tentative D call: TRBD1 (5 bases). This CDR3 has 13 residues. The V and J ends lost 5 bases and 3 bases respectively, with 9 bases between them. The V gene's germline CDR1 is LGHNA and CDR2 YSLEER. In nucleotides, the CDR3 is TGCGCCAGCAGCTCGCCAGGGACAGATACGCAGTATTTT. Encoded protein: CASSSPGTDTQYF.